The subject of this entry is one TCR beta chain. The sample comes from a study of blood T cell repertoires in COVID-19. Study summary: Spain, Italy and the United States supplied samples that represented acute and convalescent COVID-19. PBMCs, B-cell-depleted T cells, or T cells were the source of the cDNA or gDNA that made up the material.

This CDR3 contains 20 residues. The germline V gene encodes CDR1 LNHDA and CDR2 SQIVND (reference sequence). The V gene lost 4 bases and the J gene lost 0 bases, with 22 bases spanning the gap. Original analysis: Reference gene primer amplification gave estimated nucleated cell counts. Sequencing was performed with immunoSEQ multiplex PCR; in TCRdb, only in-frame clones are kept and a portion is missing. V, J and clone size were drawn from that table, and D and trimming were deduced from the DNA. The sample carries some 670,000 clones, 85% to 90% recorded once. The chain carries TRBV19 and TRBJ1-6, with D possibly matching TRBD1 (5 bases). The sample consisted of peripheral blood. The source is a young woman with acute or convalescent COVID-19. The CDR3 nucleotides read TGTGCCAGTAGTAGACGTCCCGGGACCGGGGGGAGCTCCTATAATTCACCCCTCCACTTT. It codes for CASSRRPGTGGSSYNSPLHF.